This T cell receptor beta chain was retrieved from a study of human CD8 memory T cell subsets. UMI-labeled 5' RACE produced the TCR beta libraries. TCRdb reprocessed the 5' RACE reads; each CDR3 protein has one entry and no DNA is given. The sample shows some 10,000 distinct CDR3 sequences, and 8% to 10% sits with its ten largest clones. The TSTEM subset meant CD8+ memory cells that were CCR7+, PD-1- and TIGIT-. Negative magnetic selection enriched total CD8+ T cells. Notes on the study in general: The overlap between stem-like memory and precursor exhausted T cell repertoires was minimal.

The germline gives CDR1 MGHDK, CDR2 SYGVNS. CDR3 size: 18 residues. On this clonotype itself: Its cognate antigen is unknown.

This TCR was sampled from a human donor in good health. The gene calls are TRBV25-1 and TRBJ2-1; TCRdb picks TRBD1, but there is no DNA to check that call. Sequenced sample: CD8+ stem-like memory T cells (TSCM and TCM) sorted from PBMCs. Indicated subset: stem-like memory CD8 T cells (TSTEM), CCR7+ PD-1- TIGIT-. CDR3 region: CASSEYHMDRGGYNEQFF. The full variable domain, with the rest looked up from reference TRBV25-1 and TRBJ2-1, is EADIYQTPRYLVIGTGKKITLECSQTMGHDKMYWYQQDPGMELHLIHYSYGVNSTEKGDLSSESTVSRIRTEHFPLTLESARPSHTSQYLCASSEYHMDRGGYNEQFFGPGTRLTVL.